Listed below are T cell receptor beta chains from one sample, sequenced in a study of CD8 T cells in Susac syndrome. One entry per CDR3 protein, called by TCRdb with MiXCR from the immunoSEQ multiplex PCR reads. The sample records 330,000 or so distinct CDR3 sequences, 75% to 90% being singletons. Input material: CD8+ T cells from PBMCs. The source is a human donor with multiple sclerosis. Both conserved end residues are trimmed from each CDR3. Fields, in order: J gene, D gene, V gene, CDR3 protein. A D gene is named only where the DNA matches it firmly.

TRBJ2-1	TRBD2	TRBV5-4	ASSLVAGDNEQF
TRBJ2-1	.	TRBV24-1	ATSDLSNEQF
TRBJ2-1	.	TRBV12-3/TRBV12-4	ASSFPVGSYNEQF
TRBJ2-4	.	TRBV7-9	ASSLRVGPHDIQY
TRBJ2-1	TRBD2	TRBV28	ASSTSGNYNEQF
TRBJ2-7	.	TRBV27	ASSTTGQVYEQY
TRBJ2-3	.	TRBV29-1	SVADLTDTQY
TRBJ2-7	TRBD1	TRBV5-1	ASSFFWTGSYEQY
TRBJ2-5	.	TRBV6-5	ASSYYRGGETQY
TRBJ2-2	.	TRBV29-1	SVERGANTGELF
TRBJ2-5	.	TRBV6-2/TRBV6-3	ASSTPGSGVETQY